This TCR beta chain came from a study of T cell changes during pregnancy in multiple sclerosis. Measured with immunoSEQ multiplex PCR; TCRdb has only the in-frame clones, and not every one. The sample includes 43,000 or so clones, 85% to 90% of them seen just once. Germline V lookup: CDR1 MNHEY, CDR2 SVGAGI. The CDR3 runs to 14 residues. A word on this clone: The junction differs from germline at one of its ends, possibly a read error. The same CDR3 also results from other DNA sequences found in this sample.

The chain combines TRBV6-5 with TRBJ1-1, with D perhaps matching TRBD1 (5 bases). This clonotype originated in a female donor with multiple sclerosis, enrolled in a pregnancy study. Material: peripheral blood, obtained in the first trimester of pregnancy. The CDR3: CASSYSRDLTEAFF. In nucleotides, the CDR3 is TGTGCCAGCAGCTACTCCAGGGACTTGACTGAAGCTTTCTTT.